What follows are 6 T cell receptor beta chains derived from one specimen sequenced in a study of blood T cells in healthy people across ages. Alongside a J-beta primer mix, a sample-barcoded 5' primer served in a second PCR lasting about 7 to 11 cycles. TCRdb reprocessed the 5' RACE reads with MiXCR, giving one entry per CDR3 protein. The sample yields roughly 1.5 million distinct CDR3 sequences, approximately 42% seen once. Sequenced sample: blood. These receptors all come from a woman in her late teens or twenties in good health.

The rearrangement uses TRBV29-1 and TRBJ1-4; possibly TRBD1 for D (5 bases). V was cut by 7 bases and J by 7 bases, with 13 bases left in between. The V gene's germline CDR1 is SQVTM and CDR2 ANQGSEA. This CDR3 region has 12 residues. The CDR3 region is CSANGGGEKLFF. The DNA of the CDR3 is TGCAGCGCGAATGGGGGGGGTGAAAAACTGTTTTTT.

Concerning this clonotype: A read error may explain this, as a much larger clone is one base away. V is TRBV14 and J is TRBJ2-5; no clear D gene. Trimming took off 0 bases at V and 6 bases at J, with 2 bases between the two ends. Germline CDR1 reads SGHDN; CDR2 reads FVKESK. The CDR3 sequence is 11 residues long. CDR3 in DNA: TGTGCCAGCAGCCAAGAAAAGACCCAGTACTTC. This translates into CASSQEKTQYF.

V is TRBV7-2 and J is TRBJ1-5; D is unclear. In germline, CDR1 is SGHTA, CDR2 FQGNSA. CDR3 length: 14 amino acids. The V end was cut by 5 bases, the J end by 0 bases, with 8 bases between. The CDR3 nucleotides are TGTGCCAGCAGCCACGCCTCTAGCAATCAGCCCCAGCATTTT. It translates to CASSHASSNQPQHF.

The gene calls are TRBV9 and TRBJ2-1; 7 bases match TRBD2. The CDR3 extends over 14 amino acids. J gave up 5 bases and V 3 bases, and 5 bases lay outside the gene matches. Germline V gene data show CDR1 as SGDLS and CDR2 as YYNGEE. CDR3 sequence reads: CASSDPAGHNEQFF. Written as DNA, the CDR3 is TGTGCCAGCAGCGACCCAGCGGGGCACAATGAGCAGTTCTTC.

This clonotype was seen a handful of times. The chain joins TRBV2 to TRBJ1-5, with no clear D. The CDR3 is 15 amino acids. Deletions cut 3 bases from V and 4 bases from J, with 13 bases between. Germline CDR1 SNHLY, CDR2 FYNNEI. DNA for the CDR3: TGTGCCAGCAGTGAGGCACAGCTACTTAATCAGCCCCAGCATTTT. This translates into CASSEAQLLNQPQHF.

The chain combines TRBV24-1 with TRBJ1-2, with D maybe TRBD1 (5 bases). V was clipped by 7 bases and J by 4 bases, with 12 bases between them. In germline, CDR1 is KGHDR, CDR2 SFDVKD. The CDR3 extends over 13 amino acids. The CDR3 loop reads CATSDEGTYGYTF. CDR3 in DNA: TGTGCCACCAGCGACGAAGGGACCTATGGCTACACCTTC.